This record covers a single T cell receptor beta chain. A single count supports this clonotype. Its antigen has not been determined. Qualities for individual bases were not recorded, and no much larger clone is one base off. One read is thin evidence. Library prep was done by 5' RACE. Sequencing instrument: Illumina HiSeq 2000. Template switching added a universal primer binding site, and the final cDNA carried a unique molecular identifier that allowed TCR cDNA molecules to be counted accurately. Specific primers in the conserved constant-segment region were used to synthesize first-strand cDNA for TCR alpha and beta chains. To control for contamination, every cDNA library was double barcoded, receiving both a SMART-Mk sample barcode and Illumina barcodes. TruSeq adapter sequences along with Illumina sample barcodes were introduced in two successive PCR steps. TCR alpha and beta cDNA libraries were sequenced on the Illumina HiSeq platform with custom primers. The source study handled its data this way. MiGEC processed the raw reads to extract unique molecular identifiers, while MiXCR was used to determine the CDR3 positions. For each individual, recombination models were inferred using an EM algorithm with the repgenHMM and IGoR tools. Shared clonotypes were analyzed with the tcR package in R, and sharing was normalized by the product of cloneset sizes. Out-of-frame nonproductive sequences were analyzed to study raw recombination free of thymic and clonal selection effects. The public sequencing data were trimmed at Q25 with fastp and processed into clonotypes with MiXCR by TCRdb, which kept only in-frame beta chains. Each record represents a unique CDR3 protein, reported with the most common genes and DNA among its rows. The V and J calls come from TCRdb's annotation, not from the publication. The sample includes about 730,000 distinct CDR3 sequences, with 21% observed a single time. Roughly 4.3% of the sample is taken by the ten largest.

Every donor in the study was a healthy Caucasian. Three pairs of female monozygotic twins, all aged roughly 18 to 29 years, made up the twin cohort. Peripheral blood mononuclear cells were used as the source from which RNA for TCR libraries was isolated. The sample originates from a study of identical twins (dated by TCRdb to 2016 to 2017). Broadly, across the study: TCR alpha and beta repertoires from monozygotic twins, unrelated adults of various ages and cord blood were deep-sequenced to test whether fetal clonotypes persist. To rule out contamination, replicate twin experiments were performed at different times with different library preparation protocols. Beyond this particular receptor, the publication reports: Invariant T cells such as MAIT and iNKT could partly confound zero-insertion analyses, although diverse VJ usage argued against such confounding for most clonotypes. Compared with coincidental sharing between unrelated individuals, out-of-frame TCR alpha sequences shared between twins showed an excess of sequences with low generation probability. In monozygotic twins, recombination models systematically underestimated out-of-frame TCR alpha sharing, but the models matched the sharing seen between unrelated individuals. The excess sharing between twins in beta out-of-frame sequences was weaker because fewer shared sequences reduced the signal-to-noise ratio. Fewer insertions were carried by abundant cord blood beta clonotypes, a similar but weaker trend appeared in young adult naive repertoires, and no such trend appeared in memory repertoires. Because the same donors could not be followed over many years, conclusions were based on cross-sectional statistical analysis.

These data were also filed under a second study, of T cells expressing NK-cell markers. Taken from the second paper: TCR beta-chain repertoires were profiled in sorted CD3+CD56+NKG2C+, CD3+CD56+NKG2C- and CD3+CD56-NKG2C+ T-cell subsets from several donors. Of the eight sequenced donors, seven were found to be HCMV-seropositive and one was found to be HCMV-seronegative. To restrict sorting to alphabetaTCR-expressing T cells, an anti-gammadeltaTCR antibody was added in several experiments. For six donors, the dominant CD3+CD56+NKG2C+ clonotypes were among the top 10 CD8+ clonotypes and accounted for roughly 1.0-8% of CD8+ T cells. Those dominant clonotypes were again the most abundant among CD3+CD56-NKG2C+ cells in a few donors, at about 25-60.1%. It remained unclear whether the expanded NKG2C-expressing T cell clones were specific for HCMV antigens. Randomly selected healthy volunteers, three men and five women, were used as the eight sequenced donors. A commercial ELISA kit detecting HCMV-specific IgG in serum was used to determine HCMV serostatus. Bulk peripheral blood T-cell repertoires were additionally sequenced from unsorted PBMC for several donors. Reads were demultiplexed and grouped by UMI with MIGEC, and clonotypes were assembled and quantified with MiTCR. To remove erroneous sequences, TCR cDNA sequences were retained only when supported by two or more reads. The tcR package was used for downstream repertoire analysis, and clonotypes were matched across fractions by CDR3 nucleotide sequence plus V segment. VDJmatch was used to annotate antigen specificity against VDJdb, with one amino acid substitution allowed in CDR3.

This clonotype originated in a woman between 18 and 29 years old in good health. The sample taken for sequencing was PBMCs.

The CDR3 loop reads CASSGTSGSLEQFF. The bases read TGTGCCAGCAGCGGGACTAGCGGGAGTCTGGAGCAGTTCTTC. The V and J segments used are TRBV11-2 and TRBJ2-1; 14 central nucleotides agree with TRBD2. Reading the germline V gene gives CDR1 SGHAT and CDR2 FQNNGV. From cysteine to phenylalanine, the CDR3 is 14 amino acids long. Here the CDR3 DNA is all that survives: 42 bases in frame from base 1. For this chain, trimming is 5 bases at the V end and 10 bases at the J end, and the number of junction bases without a gene match is 4. When the CDR3 is completed using the reference TRBV11-2 and TRBJ2-1 genes on either side, the full variable domain is EAGVAQSPRYKIIEKRQSVAFWCNPISGHATLYWYQQILGQGPKLLIQFQNNGVVDDSQLPKDRFSAERLKGVDSTLKIQPAKLEDSAVYLCASSGTSGSLEQFFGPGTRLTVL.